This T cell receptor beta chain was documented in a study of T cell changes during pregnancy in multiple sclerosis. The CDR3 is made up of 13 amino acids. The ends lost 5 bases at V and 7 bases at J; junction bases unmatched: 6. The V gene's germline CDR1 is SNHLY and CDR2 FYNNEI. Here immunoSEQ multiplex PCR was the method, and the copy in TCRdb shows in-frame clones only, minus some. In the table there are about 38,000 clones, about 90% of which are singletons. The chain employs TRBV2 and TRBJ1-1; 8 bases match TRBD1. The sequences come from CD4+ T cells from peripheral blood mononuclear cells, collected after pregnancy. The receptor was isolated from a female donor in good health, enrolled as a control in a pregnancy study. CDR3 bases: TGTGCCAGCAGTCTGGACAGGGCTAATGAAGCTTTCTTT. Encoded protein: CASSLDRANEAFF.